These 32 T cell receptor beta chains came from one sample sequenced in a study of T cells expressing NK-cell markers. Reprocessing the 5' RACE reads, TCRdb reports a single entry for every CDR3 protein and omits DNA. The sample has 300,000 to 450,000 distinct CDR3 sequences. Sequences were obtained from blood T cells: a sorted CD56 or NKG2C T cell subset, CD4+ or CD8+ T cells, or bulk PBMC T cells (not recorded which). The receptors shown here come from a man between 18 and 69 years old in good health.

J is TRBJ2-1 and V is TRBV2; TCRdb indicates TRBD1, and absent DNA this call remains unverified. Germline V gene data show CDR1 as SNHLY and CDR2 as FYNNEI. The CDR3 sequence is 16 residues long. The CDR3 region is CASSAAEGQGAYEQFF.

The chain has TRBV5-1 and TRBJ1-6. The germline gives CDR1 SGHRS, CDR2 YFSETQ. The CDR3 has 14 residues. CDR3 sequence reads: CASSRPASNSPLHF.

The chain joins TRBV12-3 or TRBV12-4 to TRBJ2-7; the D gene TCRdb calls, TRBD2, cannot be checked with no DNA. CDR3 length equals 14 residues. The chain's CDR3 is CASSLSPGVYEQYF.

The gene calls are TRBV6-2 or TRBV6-3 and TRBJ2-3; lacking DNA, the TRBD1 call made by TCRdb goes unchecked. Germline CDR1 is MNHEY and CDR2 is SVGEGT. This CDR3 is built from 13 residues. CDR3 amino acids: CASRTGRTDTQYF.

The chain has TRBV9 and TRBJ2-3; there is no DNA to check the TCRdb D call of TRBD1. Germline V lookup: CDR1 SGDLS, CDR2 YYNGEE. There are 14 residues in the CDR3. The CDR3 is CASSVGVGTGAGYF.

The chain has TRBV10-3 and TRBJ1-1; TCRdb names TRBD1, which stays unverified in the absence of DNA. The CDR3 length is 16 residues. Germline V gene lookup returns CDR1 ENHRY and CDR2 SYGVKD. This chain's CDR3 is CAISGTGGGGAAEAFF.

The chain is built from TRBV6-5 and TRBJ2-5; TCRdb returns TRBD1, unconfirmable since there is no DNA. Per germline, CDR1 MNHEY and CDR2 SVGAGI. The CDR3 contains 15 residues. The CDR3: CASRGQSTNGGTQYF.

The V and J genes are TRBV12-3 or TRBV12-4 and TRBJ2-3. This CDR3 has 15 amino acids. CDR3: CASSRRRASTDTQYF.

CDR3 amino acids: CASTFLGRGGNQPQHF. The chain employs TRBV5-8 and TRBJ1-5; TCRdb calls TRBD1, which cannot be checked without DNA. The CDR3 is 16 amino acids. Germline V gene sequence: CDR1 SGHTS, CDR2 YDEGEE. The full variable domain, rest sourced from reference TRBV5-8 and TRBJ1-5, is EAGVTQSPTHLIKTRGQQATLRCSPISGHTSVYWYQQALGLGLQFLLWYDEGEERNRGNFPPRFSGRQFPNYSSELNVNALELEDSALYLCASTFLGRGGNQPQHFGDGTRLSIL.

The chain uses TRBV7-9 and TRBJ2-3; TCRdb lists TRBD2, though no DNA is available to test this call. The CDR3 consists of 16 residues. Germline CDR1 is SEHNR and CDR2 is FQNEAQ (reference sequence). The CDR3 loop reads CASSSRTSSGTDTQYF.

CDR3: CASSQEGDSGGALDTQYF. The V and J genes are TRBV4-1 and TRBJ2-3; TCRdb's assignment of TRBD2 cannot be checked, as there is no DNA. Germline lookup yields CDR1 MGHRA and CDR2 YSYEKL. CDR3 length: 18 residues.

The chain links TRBV28 to TRBJ1-5; with no DNA, the TCRdb D assignment of TRBD1 cannot be verified. The CDR3 is 13 amino acids. The germline V gene has CDR1 MDHEN and CDR2 SYDVKM. This CDR3 is CASSLGGGYPQHF.

The chain employs TRBV9 and TRBJ2-1; the TCRdb call, TRBD1, lacks DNA for checking. Per the germline V gene, CDR1 is SGDLS and CDR2 is YYNGEE. The CDR3 contains 15 residues. This chain's CDR3 is CASSVRAGAYNEQFF.

This chain joins TRBV5-1 and TRBJ2-7; TCRdb proposes TRBD2, but this gene call is untestable without DNA. Germline CDR1 SGHRS, CDR2 YFSETQ. This CDR3 is 15 amino acids long. The CDR3 reads CASSSGTRSTYEQYF.

The chain's CDR3 is CASSDIGGYQETQYF. V gene TRBV2 combines with J gene TRBJ2-5; there is no DNA to check the TCRdb D call of TRBD1. The CDR3 has 15 amino acids. CDR1 and CDR2 (germline): SNHLY, FYNNEI.

The chain couples TRBV5-1 to TRBJ2-5; TCRdb's D call, TRBD2, is unchecked because there is no DNA. Germline V gene data show CDR1 as SGHRS and CDR2 as YFSETQ. The CDR3 totals 16 residues. CDR3 sequence: CASSLGGSSVQETQYF.

The chain combines TRBV28 with TRBJ2-2; TCRdb outputs TRBD1, but without DNA this stays unchecked. The germline V gene encodes CDR1 MDHEN and CDR2 SYDVKM. The CDR3 loop spans 13 amino acids. This CDR3 is CASSLRGSGELFF.

CDR3 loop: CASSLGGLRGTEAFF. This chain uses TRBV7-2 with TRBJ1-1. Germline CDR1 and CDR2: SGHTA and FQGNSA. This CDR3 has 15 amino acids.

The chain employs TRBV28 and TRBJ2-5; without DNA, the TCRdb call of TRBD1 cannot be checked. The CDR3 spans 14 residues. Germline lookup yields CDR1 MDHEN and CDR2 SYDVKM. The CDR3 spells CASRTHGQGETQYF.

The chain carries TRBV18 and TRBJ2-3; TCRdb selects TRBD1, and the lack of DNA leaves this call unchecked. Germline V gene data show CDR1 as KGHSH and CDR2 as LQKENI. The CDR3 is made up of 15 amino acids. The CDR3 sequence is CASSPQRGDTDTQYF.

V usage is TRBV28 and J usage is TRBJ1-5. From germline, CDR1 is MDHEN and CDR2 SYDVKM. The CDR3 is 15 residues long. CDR3 in amino acids: CASSFGQISNQPQHF. The full variable domain, completed using reference TRBV28 and TRBJ1-5, is DVKVTQSSRYLVKRTGEKVFLECVQDMDHENMFWYRQDPGLGLRLIYFSYDVKMKEKGDIPEGYSVSREKKERFSLILESASTNQTSMYLCASSFGQISNQPQHFGDGTRLSIL.

The gene calls are TRBV20-1 and TRBJ2-3; TCRdb outputs TRBD1, but without DNA this stays unchecked. The germline CDR1 and CDR2 sequences are DFQATT and SNEGSKA (reference sequence). The CDR3 contains 15 residues. The CDR3 sequence is CSAAGITGGLDTQYF.

The chain employs TRBV10-3 and TRBJ2-7; TCRdb proposes TRBD1, but this gene call is untestable without DNA. The germline gives CDR1 ENHRY, CDR2 SYGVKD. The CDR3 is 14 residues long. The CDR3 is CAISGGQGRYEQYF.

The chain links TRBV20-1 to TRBJ2-3; with no DNA, the TCRdb D assignment of TRBD1 cannot be verified. Per the germline V gene, CDR1 is DFQATT and CDR2 is SNEGSKA (reference sequence). This CDR3 has 13 amino acids. This CDR3 reads CSAPRQGTDTQYF.

This chain joins TRBV7-9 and TRBJ1-1; TCRdb indicates TRBD1, and absent DNA this call remains unverified. CDR3 length: 14 amino acids. The germline CDR1 and CDR2 sequences are SEHNR and FQNEAQ (reference sequence). Here the CDR3 reads CASSERQGATEAFF.

This sequence joins TRBV13 and TRBJ2-7; TCRdb reports TRBD1, a call that lacks DNA to check it against. The germline V gene encodes CDR1 PRHDT and CDR2 FYEKMQ (reference sequence). The CDR3 is made up of 14 amino acids. CDR3 in amino acids: CASSLHRQAYEQYF.

The CDR3 sequence: CASSAPVPQAFF. The rearrangement joins TRBV6-1 to TRBJ1-1; as DNA is missing, the TRBD1 call by TCRdb cannot be tested. CDR3 length: 12 amino acids. Germline lookup yields CDR1 MNHNS and CDR2 SASEGT.

The genes are TRBV9 and TRBJ1-1. CDR1 is SGDLS, CDR2 YYNGEE, per germline. The CDR3 sequence is 14 residues long. The CDR3 region is CASSVVPENTEAFF. Looking up the rest from reference TRBV9 and TRBJ1-1 gives the full variable domain: DSGVTQTPKHLITATGQRVTLRCSPRSGDLSVYWYQQSLDQGLQFLIQYYNGEERAKGNILERFSAQQFPDLHSELNLSSLELGDSALYFCASSVVPENTEAFFGQGTRLTVV.

This chain connects TRBV20-1 to TRBJ1-6; TCRdb gives TRBD1 as the D gene, but with no DNA this cannot be confirmed. The CDR3 totals 15 residues. The germline V gene encodes CDR1 DFQATT and CDR2 SNEGSKA (reference sequence). The CDR3: CSTHSLGSYNSPLHF.

The genes are TRBV5-6 and TRBJ2-3; no DNA is available, so the TRBD1 call from TCRdb remains unchecked. Germline lookup yields CDR1 SGHDT and CDR2 YYEEEE. The CDR3 extends over 13 amino acids. The CDR3 loop reads CASSFHRADTQYF.

The rearrangement links TRBV6-5 to TRBJ1-5. The CDR3 loop spans 15 amino acids. The germline gives CDR1 MNHEY, CDR2 SVGAGI. CDR3 region: CASSYGGVNNQPQHF.

This chain's CDR3 is CASSPGTSGGTQYF. The rearrangement links TRBV7-2 to TRBJ2-5; TCRdb's assignment of TRBD2 cannot be checked, as there is no DNA. Germline CDR1 is SGHTA and CDR2 is FQGNSA. The CDR3 is made up of 14 amino acids.